The clone carrying this TCR beta chain was picked up many times. No antigen is known for it. The data originate from a study of T cells after yellow fever vaccination. Overall study findings and caveats: Post-booster reappearance was seen for most primary-vaccination clones (nearly 97% CD4, about 90% CD8). Abundant contaminating clonotypes from the bulk population could appear in FACS-sorted repertoires.

TCRdb redid the calling of the 5' RACE reads with MiXCR, one entry per CDR3 protein. Of over 110,000 distinct CDR3 sequences detected, 7.7% appear once; the ten largest clones hold approximately 0.78%. CDR1 and CDR2 (germline): MGHRA, YSYEKL. The CDR3 totals 15 residues. The trim removed 6 bases at V and 4 bases at J, leaving 10 bases unmatched. Source: CD4+ T cells sorted from PBMCs, taken 5 days after the yellow fever booster vaccination. The receptor comes from a man aged 25-45 years who received the YFV17D yellow fever vaccine. The rearrangement links TRBV4-1 to TRBJ2-3; 7 positions match TRBD2. Written as DNA, the CDR3 is TGCGCCAGCAGGATCGGAGCGGGATTCGCAGATACGCAGTATTTT. Its translation is CASRIGAGFADTQYF.